This T cell receptor (beta chain) emerged from a study of OX40 agonist ivuxolimab in advanced cancers. As for the study in general: Patients were dosed intravenously with ivuxolimab at 0.01 to 10 mg/kg every 2 weeks.

Here immunoSEQ multiplex PCR was the method, and the copy in TCRdb shows in-frame clones only, minus some. The sample consists of roughly 71,000 clones, 88% of them appearing once. A few counts support this clone. The V end was cut by 4 bases, the J end by 4 bases, with 9 bases between. Germline loops: CDR1 SGHRS, CDR2 YFSETQ. The CDR3 loop spans 13 amino acids. The clonotype was recovered from an adult with an advanced solid tumor such as melanoma, head and neck, liver or kidney cancer. V is TRBV5-1 and J is TRBJ2-1; D possibly corresponds to TRBD1 (6 bases). Sequencing used CD4+ or CD8+ T cells sorted from blood, obtained in a trial of the OX40 agonist ivuxolimab. CDR3 sequence (DNA): TGCGCCAGCAGCGGGGACAATTACAATGAGCAGTTCTTC. Translation: CASSGDNYNEQFF.